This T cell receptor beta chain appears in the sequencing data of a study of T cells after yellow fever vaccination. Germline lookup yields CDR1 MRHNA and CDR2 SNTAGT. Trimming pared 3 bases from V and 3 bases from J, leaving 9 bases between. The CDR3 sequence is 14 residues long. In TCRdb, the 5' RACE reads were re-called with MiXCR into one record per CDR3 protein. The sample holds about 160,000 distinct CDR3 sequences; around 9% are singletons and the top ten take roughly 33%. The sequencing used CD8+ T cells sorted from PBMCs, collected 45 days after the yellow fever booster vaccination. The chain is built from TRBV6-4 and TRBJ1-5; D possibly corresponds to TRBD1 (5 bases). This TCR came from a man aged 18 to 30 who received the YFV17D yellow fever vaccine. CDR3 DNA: TGTGCCAGCAGTGAGGGGCCCGACAATCAGCCCCAGCATTTT. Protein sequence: CASSEGPDNQPQHF.